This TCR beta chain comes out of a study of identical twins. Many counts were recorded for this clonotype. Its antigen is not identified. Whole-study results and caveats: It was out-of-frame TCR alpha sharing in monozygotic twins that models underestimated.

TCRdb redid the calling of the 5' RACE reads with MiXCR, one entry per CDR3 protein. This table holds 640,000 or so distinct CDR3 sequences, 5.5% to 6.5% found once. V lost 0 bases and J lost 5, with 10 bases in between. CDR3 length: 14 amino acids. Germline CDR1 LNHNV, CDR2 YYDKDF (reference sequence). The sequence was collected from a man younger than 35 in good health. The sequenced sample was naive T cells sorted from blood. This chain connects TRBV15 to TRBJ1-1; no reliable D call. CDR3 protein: CATSREQTGTEAFF. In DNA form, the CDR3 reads TGTGCCACCAGCAGAGAACAAACGGGAACTGAAGCTTTCTTT.